Here is one TCR beta chain with its context. The data were taken from a study of technical replicates of blood from a few donors. The method was immunoSEQ multiplex PCR; TCRdb's version includes in-frame clones alone and lacks a portion of them. The sample lists about 100,000 clones; approximately 95% were seen once. The CDR3 sequence is 15 residues long. The trim removed 2 bases at V and 2 bases at J, leaving 5 bases unmatched. The germline V gene encodes CDR1 MNHEY and CDR2 SMNVEV (reference sequence). Specimen: T cells isolated from PBMCs. The rearrangement uses TRBV27 and TRBJ2-7; 8 bases match TRBD1. The clonotype was recovered from a human donor in good health. In DNA, the CDR3 is TGTGCCAGCAGTTTAGGTGACAGGGGTCCCTACGAGCAGTACTTC. Its protein is CASSLGDRGPYEQYF.